This note documents a single TCR beta chain sequence. This sample is drawn from a study of shared clonotypes between healthy human individuals. Source study methods: Sequence data from immunoSEQ were junction-only and lacked quality scores; consequently, filtering differed. The repertoire was sequenced with immunoSEQ multiplex PCR; TCRdb's copy has only in-frame clones and lacks some. V, J and clone size derive from that table, while D and trimming were established from the DNA sequence. The table lists about 2.1 million clones, under 95% of them singletons, with over 1.5% in the top ten. CD45RO-negative, CCR7-positively selected cells formed the naive CD8 fraction, excluding terminally differentiated effector memory CD45RA+ cells. The sequenced sample was naive CD8+ T cells from PBMCs. The receptor's source is a man younger than 35 in good health. Some clones in this sample may be carry-over from other donors' samples.

The CDR3 DNA follows: TGCGCCAGCAGTGAGGGGTTCTACGAGCAGTACTTC. Residues: CASSEGFYEQYF. The chain links TRBV10-2 to TRBJ2-7, with unresolved D. This CDR3 is built from 12 residues. Deletions cut 2 bases from V and 3 bases from J, with 5 bases between. Germline V CDR1 and CDR2: WSHSY, SAAADI.